Following are 32 T cell receptor beta chains from one sample sequenced in a study of cytomegalovirus exposure and HLA in healthy donors (TCRdb year 2017). Receptor amplification or capture employed the immunoSEQ multiplex PCR assay. A mixture of 60 forward primers for TCR Vbeta segments and 13 reverse primers for TCR Jbeta segments was used in the multiplex PCR. In TCRdb, the immuneACCESS table is reduced to in-frame sequences with V and J assigned. These tables do not hold every clone; where another copy was compared, an unresolved V gene accounts for under half, and the others remain unexplained. For this sample there are over 150,000 clones; 75% appear just once. The ten largest account for 4% to 5.5% of the sample. The sequenced material came from PBMCs. The receptor set was obtained from a male donor in good health and CMV-seronegative.

The rearrangement uses TRBV6-6 and TRBJ2-2; 10 bases line up with TRBD2. The CDR3 extends over 15 amino acids. The germline CDR1 and CDR2 sequences are MNHNY and SVGAGI (reference sequence). V shed 5 bases and J 6 bases; nucleotides not matched to a gene: 6. In nucleotides, the CDR3 is TGTGCCAGCAGTCGGGCCAGCGGGAGGGCCGGGGAGCTGTTTTTT. This encodes CASSRASGRAGELFF.

The J gene is TRBJ1-5, the V gene TRBV5-6; 9 nucleotides line up with TRBD1. This CDR3 is built from 15 residues. Germline CDR1 and CDR2: SGHDT and YYEEEE. The junction had 6 bases not matched to a gene; V was cut back by 3 bases and J by 5 bases. The CDR3 DNA reads as TGTGCCAGCAGCTCGTGGACAGGGGAGTATCAGCCCCAGCATTTT. This codes for CASSSWTGEYQPQHF.

This CDR3 is CASSFPRQPMNTEAFF. The CDR3, as DNA: TGTGCCAGCAGTTTTCCTCGACAGCCCATGAACACTGAAGCTTTCTTT. The chain employs TRBV28 and TRBJ1-1, with a tentative D call TRBD1 (5 bases). Germline V CDR1 and CDR2: MDHEN, SYDVKM. The CDR3 runs 16 residues. V was pared by 3 bases and J by 0 bases, with 14 bases between.

This clone was observed a single time. The chain recombines TRBV18 with TRBJ2-1; the D gene is possibly TRBD1 (6 bases). CDR1 is KGHSH and CDR2 is LQKENI in the germline V gene. The V end was cut by 5 bases, the J end by 4 bases, with 18 bases between. The CDR3 spans 16 residues. The CDR3 spells CASSTIPGTRYNEQFF. Written as DNA, the CDR3 is TGTGCCAGCTCAACTATCCCCGGGACAAGGTACAATGAGCAGTTCTTC.

To note about this clone: Other DNA sequences in the same sample also yield this CDR3. This chain links TRBV5-1 with TRBJ2-5; tentative D call: TRBD1 (5 bases). Trimming stripped 0 bases from V and 5 bases from J, with 8 bases between. CDR3 length equals 13 residues. The germline CDR1 and CDR2 sequences are SGHRS and YFSETQ. In nucleotides, the CDR3 is TGCGCCAGCAGCTTGGAACAGGAGGAGACCCAGTACTTC. Protein: CASSLEQEETQYF.

V and J are TRBV7-2 and TRBJ2-3; a possible D gene is TRBD1 (6 bases). The ends were cut back, 1 base at V and 4 bases at J, with 15 bases in the middle. Germline assignment: CDR1 SGHTA and CDR2 FQGNSA. The CDR3 loop spans 16 amino acids. CDR3 in amino acids: CASSLGWGRMADTQYF. The CDR3 region has the DNA TGTGCCAGCAGCTTAGGGTGGGGGCGCATGGCAGATACGCAGTATTTT.

The chain couples TRBV2 to TRBJ2-5; TRBD2 agrees at 8 bases. CDR1 is SNHLY and CDR2 is FYNNEI in the germline V gene. Germline trimming cut 8 bases from V and 9 bases from J; bases unmatched to any gene: 14. This CDR3 spans 14 amino acids. The CDR3 nucleotides read TGTGCCAGCCAAAGAGCGGGAGCCATGGCGGCCCAGTACTTC. Amino acid sequence: CASQRAGAMAAQYF.

This chain connects TRBV11-2 to TRBJ2-1; 8 bases fit TRBD2. The CDR3 covers 14 residues. The germline CDR1 and CDR2 sequences are SGHAT and FQNNGV. The V gene end was trimmed by 3 bases and the J gene end by 6 bases; junction bases not matched to a gene: 4. CDR3 sequence: CASSFGTSVNEQFF. CDR3 DNA sequence: TGTGCCAGCAGCTTTGGGACTAGTGTCAATGAGCAGTTCTTC.

The gene calls are TRBV6-5 and TRBJ2-1; D gene ambiguous. The CDR3 totals 15 residues. Deletions cut 6 bases from V and 0 bases from J, with 12 bases between. The germline V gene has CDR1 MNHEY and CDR2 SVGAGI. The CDR3 is CASRRSRISYNEQFF. The CDR3 nucleotides are TGTGCCAGCAGGAGGTCCCGGATCTCCTACAATGAGCAGTTCTTC.

The CDR3 DNA reads TGTGCCAGCAGTATCCTTCCGGGACAGCAAGATCAGCCCCAGCATTTT. Its translation: CASSILPGQQDQPQHF. This chain joins TRBV2 and TRBJ1-5; 7 bases line up with TRBD1. V dropped 5 bases and J dropped 5; count of bases not matched to a gene: 12. Germline assignment: CDR1 SNHLY and CDR2 FYNNEI. The CDR3 has 16 amino acids.

The V and J genes are TRBV9 and TRBJ2-7, with a possible D match to TRBD1 (6 bases). The CDR3 is 14 amino acids. Germline lookup yields CDR1 SGDLS and CDR2 YYNGEE. V was trimmed by 3 bases and J by 1 base, leaving 11 bases between them. DNA of the CDR3: TGTGCCAGCAGCGAGGGGGTAGGGTCCTACGAGCAGTACTTC. Its translation is CASSEGVGSYEQYF.

The J gene is TRBJ1-5, the V gene TRBV28; the match to TRBD1 covers 7 bases. V trimming: 5 bases; J trimming: 7 bases; junction bases outside the gene matches: 8. The CDR3 runs to 14 residues. The germline CDR1 and CDR2 sequences are MDHEN and SYDVKM. CDR3 loop: CASSNAGGNQPQHF. CDR3 DNA sequence: TGTGCCAGCAGTAATGCAGGGGGAAACCAGCCCCAGCATTTT.

This clone was seen more than once but under ten times. The J gene is TRBJ1-4, the V gene TRBV10-3; 8 nucleotides agree with TRBD1. V lost 3 bases to trimming and J lost 4 bases; unmatched junction nucleotides: 4. The CDR3 runs 15 residues. Germline V CDR1 and CDR2: ENHRY, SYGVKD. Written as DNA, the CDR3 is TGTGCCATCAGTGACCCCGACAGGGGTAATGAAAAACTGTTTTTT. This codes for CAISDPDRGNEKLFF.

The chain employs TRBV10-3 and TRBJ1-4; 7 bases line up with TRBD1. The CDR3 runs 14 residues. J was trimmed by 5 bases and V by 6 bases; bases with no gene match: 6. Looked up from germline, CDR1 is ENHRY and CDR2 is SYGVKD. The chain's CDR3 is CAISEGQTNEKLFF. The CDR3 DNA reads as TGTGCCATCAGCGAGGGACAGACAAATGAAAAACTGTTTTTT.

In this sample, this clone turned up a few times. This chain links TRBV5-4 with TRBJ2-3; 7 nucleotides agree with TRBD1. Germline lookup yields CDR1 SGHNT and CDR2 YYREEE (reference sequence). This CDR3 spans 15 amino acids. Trimming cost V 0 bases and J 3 bases; bases outside gene matches: 4. The CDR3 bases are TGTGCCAGCAGCTTGGAACTGACAGGGACAGATACGCAGTATTTT. The encoded protein is CASSLELTGTDTQYF.

This clone was counted only a few times. CDR3 sequence (DNA): TGTGCCAGCAGCTTAAGTCAGAACACTGAAGCTTTCTTT. Translated: CASSLSQNTEAFF. V is TRBV7-3 and J is TRBJ1-1, with unresolved D. There are 13 residues in the CDR3. CDR1 and CDR2 from the germline V gene are SGHTA and FQGTGA. V lost 1 base to trimming and J lost 1 base, with 4 bases between them. Filled out from reference TRBV7-3 and TRBJ1-1, the complete variable domain reads GAGVSQTPSNKVTEKGKYVELRCDPISGHTALYWYRQSLGQGPEFLIYFQGTGAADDSGLPNDRFFAVRPEGSVSTLKIQRTERGDSAVYLCASSLSQNTEAFFGQGTRLTVV.

The genes are TRBV27 and TRBJ2-7, with D maybe TRBD1 (5 bases). Trimming took off 0 bases at V and 3 bases at J, with 15 bases between the two ends. CDR3 length equals 16 residues. Germline CDR1 MNHEY, CDR2 SMNVEV (reference sequence). The CDR3 loop is CASSLSRGTVDYEQYF. In nucleotides, the CDR3 is TGTGCCAGCAGTTTATCTAGGGGCACGGTGGACTACGAGCAGTACTTC.

V gene TRBV2 combines with J gene TRBJ1-5, with TRBD1 matching 8 bases. Losses at the gene ends were 8 bases for V and 6 bases for J; bases not matched to a gene: 15. CDR3 length: 16 residues. Germline CDR1 and CDR2: SNHLY and FYNNEI. This CDR3 reads CASRITGQGRVQPQHF. DNA of the CDR3: TGTGCCAGCCGAATCACTGGACAGGGCCGGGTTCAGCCCCAGCATTTT. Variable domain in full (rest from reference TRBV2 and TRBJ1-5): EPEVTQTPSHQVTQMGQEVILRCVPISNHLYFYWYRQILGQKVEFLVSFYNNEISEKSEIFDDQFSVERPDGSNFTLKIRSTKLEDSAMYFCASRITGQGRVQPQHFGDGTRLSIL.

For the CDR3, the DNA is TGCGCCAGCAGCTTGGCACTAGCGGGTGGCGAGCAGTTCTTC. Residues: CASSLALAGGEQFF. The chain couples TRBV5-1 to TRBJ2-1; 9 bases match TRBD2. The CDR3 is 14 residues long. Germline CDR1 and CDR2: SGHRS and YFSETQ. With V trimmed by 0 bases and J by 10 bases, 5 bases remained unmatched.

The V call is TRBV7-2, the J call TRBJ2-3, with D perhaps TRBD2 (6 bases). Germline CDR1 is SGHTA and CDR2 is FQGNSA. The length of the CDR3 is 16 residues. V lost 2 bases to trimming and J lost 0 bases, with 12 bases between them. DNA for the CDR3: TGTGCCAGCAGCTTACGTCCAGGGACTAGCACAGATACGCAGTATTTT. Encoded protein: CASSLRPGTSTDTQYF.

The J gene is TRBJ2-1, the V gene TRBV2; 10 bases align to TRBD2. Per the germline V gene, CDR1 is SNHLY and CDR2 is FYNNEI. The J segment lost 7 bases and the V segment lost 5 bases, leaving 8 bases of the junction unmatched. The CDR3 has 15 residues. The CDR3 coding sequence is TGTGCCAGCAGTAATCTAGCGGGGGTAAGGAATGAGCAGTTCTTC. Translating gives CASSNLAGVRNEQFF. Full variable domain (outside the CDR3, taken from reference TRBV2 and TRBJ2-1): EPEVTQTPSHQVTQMGQEVILRCVPISNHLYFYWYRQILGQKVEFLVSFYNNEISEKSEIFDDQFSVERPDGSNFTLKIRSTKLEDSAMYFCASSNLAGVRNEQFFGPGTRLTVL.

The chain combines TRBV7-6 with TRBJ2-5; D is perhaps TRBD2 (6 bases). The assigned J gene may be wrong: the sequence end matches TRBJ2-7 better. Germline V gene lookup returns CDR1 SGHVS and CDR2 FNYEAQ. CDR3 size: 15 residues. This CDR3 is CASSLGLDPPYEQYF. CDR3 in DNA: TGTGCCAGCAGCTTAGGACTAGACCCTCCCTACGAGCAGTACTTC.

The chain is built from TRBV5-1 and TRBJ2-3, with TRBD2 matching 9 bases. The length of the CDR3 is 15 residues. The V segment lost 4 bases and the J segment 5 bases; nucleotides outside the gene matches: 8. CDR1 and CDR2 (germline): SGHRS, YFSETQ. The CDR3 loop reads CASSGGSGSGDTQYF. CDR3 in DNA: TGCGCCAGCAGCGGGGGTAGCGGGAGTGGAGATACGCAGTATTTT.

The chain joins TRBV18 to TRBJ1-1; 10 bases are a match to TRBD1. There are 15 residues in the CDR3. Per germline, CDR1 KGHSH and CDR2 LQKENI. V lost 6 bases, J lost 0 bases, and 4 bases stayed unmatched. The CDR3 here is CASSQGQGLNTEAFF. In DNA, the CDR3 is TGTGCCAGCTCCCAGGGACAGGGGTTGAACACTGAAGCTTTCTTT. The variable domain in full, with the rest retrieved from reference TRBV18 and TRBJ1-1, is NAGVMQNPRHLVRRRGQEARLRCSPMKGHSHVYWYRQLPEEGLKFMVYLQKENIIDESGMPKERFSAEFPKEGPSILRIQQVVRGDSAAYFCASSQGQGLNTEAFFGQGTRLTVV.

The chain uses TRBV7-6 and TRBJ1-5; tentative D call: TRBD1 (5 bases). The CDR3 has 15 residues. CDR1 SGHVS and CDR2 FNYEAQ come from the germline V gene. V lost 5 bases and J 6 bases, leaving 17 bases between the germline ends. The CDR3 protein is CASSRGTTPTQPQHF. DNA of the CDR3: TGTGCCAGCAGCCGCGGGACTACCCCAACTCAGCCCCAGCATTTT.

V and J are TRBV21-1 and TRBJ1-5. TRBV21-1 is listed as a pseudogene. The CDR3 has 17 residues. CDR3 protein: CASSKPGAPFPNQPQHF. CDR3 nucleotide sequence: TGTGCCAGCAGCAAACCGGGAGCTCCTTTTCCGAATCAGCCCCAGCATTTT.

V gene TRBV4-2 combines with J gene TRBJ1-1; a weak D match, TRBD1 (6 bases). The V end was cut by 4 bases, the J end by 3 bases, with 9 bases between. CDR1 and CDR2 from the germline V gene are LGHNA and YNFKEQ. This CDR3 is 13 amino acids long. Here the CDR3 reads CASSPDRYTEAFF. In DNA form, the CDR3 reads TGTGCCAGCAGCCCTGACAGGTACACTGAAGCTTTCTTT.

A single count supports this clone. The genes are TRBV5-1 and TRBJ2-1, with a possible D match to TRBD1 (5 bases). This CDR3 contains 14 residues. Germline V lookup: CDR1 SGHRS, CDR2 YFSETQ. Deletions cut 1 base from V and 5 bases from J, with 10 bases between. CDR3 protein: CASSLFDSNNEQFF. For the CDR3, the DNA is TGCGCCAGCAGCTTGTTCGACAGCAACAATGAGCAGTTCTTC.

Note on this clone: This sample also contains other DNA sequences that code for the same CDR3. The rearrangement uses TRBV5-4 and TRBJ1-1, with D possibly being TRBD1 (5 bases). CDR1 is SGHNT, CDR2 YYREEE, per germline (reference sequence). The V end was cut by 1 base, the J end by 0 bases, with 7 bases between. There are 14 residues in the CDR3. CDR3 DNA sequence: TGTGCCAGCAGCTTGCGACAGATGAACACTGAAGCTTTCTTT. As protein: CASSLRQMNTEAFF.

On this clone: Germline and junction disagree at one end, which may indicate a read error. The chain recombines TRBV5-1 with TRBJ2-1; D not resolved. From germline, CDR1 is SGHRS and CDR2 YFSETQ. The CDR3 sequence is 11 residues long. The CDR3: CASSLALEIVF. DNA for the CDR3: TGCGCCAGCAGCTTGGCCCTAGAAATCGTCTTC.

This chain connects TRBV30 to TRBJ1-1, with D possibly matching TRBD1 (5 bases). Germline V CDR1 and CDR2: GTSNPN, SVGIG (reference sequence). V gave up 3 bases and J gave up 0 bases, with 8 bases separating them. The CDR3 is 13 residues long. The CDR3 region has the DNA TGTGCCTGGAGCTCGACAGTGAACACTGAAGCTTTCTTT. This encodes CAWSSTVNTEAFF.

The rearrangement joins TRBV7-9 to TRBJ2-7; 10 bases align to TRBD2. This CDR3 comprises 15 residues. Germline CDR1 and CDR2: SEHNR and FQNEAQ (reference sequence). Losses at the gene ends were 3 bases for V and 3 bases for J; bases not matched to a gene: 5. The CDR3 region is CASSFPSGGHYEQYF. In nucleotides, the CDR3 is TGTGCCAGCAGCTTCCCTAGCGGGGGCCACTACGAGCAGTACTTC.